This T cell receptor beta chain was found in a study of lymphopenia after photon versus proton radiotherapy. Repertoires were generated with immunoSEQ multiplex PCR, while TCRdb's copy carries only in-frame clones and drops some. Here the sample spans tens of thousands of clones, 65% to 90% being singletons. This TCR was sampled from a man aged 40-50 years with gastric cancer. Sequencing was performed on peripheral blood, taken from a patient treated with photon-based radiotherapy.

The CDR3 is CASITGTSAGQETQYF. CDR3 nucleotide sequence: TGCGCCAGCATCACAGGGACCTCCGCGGGCCAAGAGACCCAGTACTTC. The chain combines TRBV4-3 with TRBJ2-5; D might be TRBD1 (6 bases). Germline CDR1 and CDR2: LGHNA and YSLEER. V dropped 7 bases and J dropped 1 base, with 19 bases sitting between them. The CDR3 is made up of 16 amino acids.